Below are 2 T cell receptor beta chains sequenced from a single sample in a study of cytomegalovirus exposure and HLA in healthy donors. The protocol was immunoSEQ multiplex PCR, while the TCRdb copy is restricted to in-frame clones and leaves out a portion. The repertoire holds some 120,000 clones, with around 90% as singletons. Sample: PBMCs. Source of these receptors: a woman aged 18-29 years in good health and CMV-seronegative.

The chain is built from TRBV6-1 and TRBJ2-1; the match to TRBD2 covers 9 bases. Trimming cost V 2 bases and J 2 bases; bases outside gene matches: 4. The germline V gene encodes CDR1 MNHNS and CDR2 SASEGT. The length of the CDR3 is 16 residues. The CDR3 here is CASSEKGGGAYNEQFF. CDR3 sequence (DNA): TGTGCCAGCAGTGAAAAGGGCGGGGGGGCCTACAATGAGCAGTTCTTC.

The chain joins TRBV5-1 to TRBJ2-3; D remains ambiguous. Germline assignment: CDR1 SGHRS and CDR2 YFSETQ. V was shortened by 0 bases and J by 2 bases, with 13 bases between the two germline ends. The CDR3 is made up of 16 amino acids. The CDR3 reads CASSLAALEATDTQYF. The CDR3 coding sequence is TGCGCCAGCAGCTTGGCGGCGTTAGAGGCCACAGATACGCAGTATTTT.